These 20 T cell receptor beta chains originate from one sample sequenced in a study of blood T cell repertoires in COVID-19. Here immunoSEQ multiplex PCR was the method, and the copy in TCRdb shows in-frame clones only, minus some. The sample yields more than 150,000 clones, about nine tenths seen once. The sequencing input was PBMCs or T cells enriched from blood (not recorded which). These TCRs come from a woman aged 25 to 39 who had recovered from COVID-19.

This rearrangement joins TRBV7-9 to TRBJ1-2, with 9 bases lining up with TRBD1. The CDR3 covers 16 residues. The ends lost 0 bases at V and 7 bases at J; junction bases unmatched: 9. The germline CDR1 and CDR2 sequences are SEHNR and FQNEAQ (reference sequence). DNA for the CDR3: TGTGCCAGCAGCTTAGCTTCGGGACAGGGATATAGTGGCTACACCTTC. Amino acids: CASSLASGQGYSGYTF. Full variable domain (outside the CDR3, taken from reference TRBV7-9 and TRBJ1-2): DTGVSQNPRHKITKRGQNVTFRCDPISEHNRLYWYRQTLGQGPEFLTYFQNEAQLEKSRLLSDRFSAERPKGSFSTLEIQRTEQGDSAMYLCASSLASGQGYSGYTFGSGTRLTVV.

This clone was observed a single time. The CDR3: CASSQDQGFNTEAFF. The CDR3 nucleotides read TGCGCCAGCAGCCAAGATCAGGGGTTCAACACTGAAGCTTTCTTT. The rearrangement uses TRBV4-3 and TRBJ1-1; a possible D gene is TRBD1 (6 bases). V was trimmed by 0 bases and J by 2 bases, leaving 10 bases between them. Germline CDR1 is LGHNA and CDR2 is YSLEER. This CDR3 is 15 amino acids long.

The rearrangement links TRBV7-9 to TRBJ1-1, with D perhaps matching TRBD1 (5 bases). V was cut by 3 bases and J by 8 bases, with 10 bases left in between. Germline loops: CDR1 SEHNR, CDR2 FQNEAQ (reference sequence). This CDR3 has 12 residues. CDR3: CASSFDRAEAFF. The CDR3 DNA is TGTGCCAGCAGCTTCGACAGAGCCGAAGCTTTCTTT.

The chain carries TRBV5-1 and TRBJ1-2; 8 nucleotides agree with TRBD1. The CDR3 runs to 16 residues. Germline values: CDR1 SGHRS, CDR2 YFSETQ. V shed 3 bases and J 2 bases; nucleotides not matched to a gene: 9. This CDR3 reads CASSSGSTGANYGYTF. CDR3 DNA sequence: TGCGCCAGCAGCTCTGGCTCGACAGGGGCGAACTATGGCTACACCTTC.

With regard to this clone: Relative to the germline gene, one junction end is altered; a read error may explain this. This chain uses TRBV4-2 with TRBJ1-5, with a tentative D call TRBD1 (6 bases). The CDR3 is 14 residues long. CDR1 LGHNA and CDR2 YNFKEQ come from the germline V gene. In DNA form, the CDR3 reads TGTGCCAGCAGCCAAGACAGGGGCAACCAGCCCCAGCATTTT. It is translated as CASSQDRGNQPQHF.

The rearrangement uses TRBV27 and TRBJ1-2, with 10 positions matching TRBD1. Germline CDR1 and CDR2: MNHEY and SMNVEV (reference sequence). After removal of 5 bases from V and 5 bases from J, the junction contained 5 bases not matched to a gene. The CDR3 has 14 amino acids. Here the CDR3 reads CASSQGQGFYGYTF. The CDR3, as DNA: TGTGCCAGCAGTCAGGGACAGGGGTTTTATGGCTACACCTTC.

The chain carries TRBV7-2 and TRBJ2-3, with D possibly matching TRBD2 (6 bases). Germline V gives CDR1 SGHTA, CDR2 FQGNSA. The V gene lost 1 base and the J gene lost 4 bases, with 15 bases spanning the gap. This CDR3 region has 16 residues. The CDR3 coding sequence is TGTGCCAGCAGCTTAGAGGGACTTCCGAACCCAGATACGCAGTATTTT. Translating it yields CASSLEGLPNPDTQYF. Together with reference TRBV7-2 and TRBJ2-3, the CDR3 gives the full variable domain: GAGVSQSPSNKVTEKGKDVELRCDPISGHTALYWYRQSLGQGLEFLIYFQGNSAPDKSGLPSDRFSAERTGGSVSTLTIQRTQQEDSAVYLCASSLEGLPNPDTQYFGPGTRLTVL.

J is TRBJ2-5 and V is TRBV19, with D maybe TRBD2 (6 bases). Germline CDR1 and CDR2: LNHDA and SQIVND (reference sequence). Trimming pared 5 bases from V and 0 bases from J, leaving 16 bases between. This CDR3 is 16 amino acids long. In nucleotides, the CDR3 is TGTGCCAGTAGTGCTCAGTCGGCGGGGTACCAAGAGACCCAGTACTTC. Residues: CASSAQSAGYQETQYF.

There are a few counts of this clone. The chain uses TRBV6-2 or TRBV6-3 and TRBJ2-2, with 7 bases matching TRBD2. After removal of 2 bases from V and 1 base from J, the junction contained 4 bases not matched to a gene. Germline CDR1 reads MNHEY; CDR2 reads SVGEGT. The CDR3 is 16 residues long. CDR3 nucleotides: TGTGCCAGCAGTTACACGGAGCGGGGGAACACCGGGGAGCTGTTTTTT. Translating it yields CASSYTERGNTGELFF.

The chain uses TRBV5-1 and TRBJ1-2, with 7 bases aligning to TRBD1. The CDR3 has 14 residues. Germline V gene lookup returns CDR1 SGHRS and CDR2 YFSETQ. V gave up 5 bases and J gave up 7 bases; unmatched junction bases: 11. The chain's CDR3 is CASSYRDSQGGYTF. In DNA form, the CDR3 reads TGCGCCAGCAGTTACCGGGACAGTCAGGGTGGCTACACCTTC.

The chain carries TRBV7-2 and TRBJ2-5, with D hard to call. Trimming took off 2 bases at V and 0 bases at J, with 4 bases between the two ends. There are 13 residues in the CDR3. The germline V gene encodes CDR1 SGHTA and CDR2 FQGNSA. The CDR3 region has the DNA TGTGCCAGCAGCTTACAGAACCAAGAGACCCAGTACTTC. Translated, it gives CASSLQNQETQYF. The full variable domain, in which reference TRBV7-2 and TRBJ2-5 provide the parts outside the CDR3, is GAGVSQSPSNKVTEKGKDVELRCDPISGHTALYWYRQSLGQGLEFLIYFQGNSAPDKSGLPSDRFSAERTGGSVSTLTIQRTQQEDSAVYLCASSLQNQETQYFGPGTRLLVL.

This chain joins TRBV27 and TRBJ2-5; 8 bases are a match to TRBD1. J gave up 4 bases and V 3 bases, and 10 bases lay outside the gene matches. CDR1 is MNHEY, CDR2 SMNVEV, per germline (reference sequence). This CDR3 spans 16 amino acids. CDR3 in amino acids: CASSLPTGAVRETQYF. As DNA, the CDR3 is TGTGCCAGCAGTTTGCCGACAGGGGCCGTTAGAGAGACCCAGTACTTC.

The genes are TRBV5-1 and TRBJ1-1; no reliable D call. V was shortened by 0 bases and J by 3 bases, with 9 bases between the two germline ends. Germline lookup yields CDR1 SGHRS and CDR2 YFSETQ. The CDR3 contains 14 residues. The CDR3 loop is CASSLVSLDTEAFF. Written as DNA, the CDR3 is TGCGCCAGCAGCTTGGTAAGCTTAGACACTGAAGCTTTCTTT.

The DNA of the CDR3 is TGTGCCAGCACCTTCTTAGATGGAGGGTACAATTCACCCCTCCACTTT. Encoded protein: CASTFLDGGYNSPLHF. The gene calls are TRBV11-2 and TRBJ1-6; no clear D gene. V lost 7 bases and J lost 7, with 20 bases in between. From germline, CDR1 is SGHAT and CDR2 FQNNGV. The CDR3 extends over 16 amino acids.

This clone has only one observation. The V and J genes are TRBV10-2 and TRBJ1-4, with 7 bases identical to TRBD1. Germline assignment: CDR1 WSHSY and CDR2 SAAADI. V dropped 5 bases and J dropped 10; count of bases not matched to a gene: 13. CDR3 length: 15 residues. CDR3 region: CASSSGHPQGGKLFF. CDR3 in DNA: TGCGCCAGCAGTAGTGGACATCCCCAGGGGGGAAAACTGTTTTTT.

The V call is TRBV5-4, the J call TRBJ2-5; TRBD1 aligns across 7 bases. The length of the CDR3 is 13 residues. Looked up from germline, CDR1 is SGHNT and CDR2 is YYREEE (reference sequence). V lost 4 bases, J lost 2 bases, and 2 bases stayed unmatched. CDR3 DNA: TGTGCCAGCAGCCGGGGACAGCAAGAGACCCAGTACTTC. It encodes CASSRGQQETQYF.

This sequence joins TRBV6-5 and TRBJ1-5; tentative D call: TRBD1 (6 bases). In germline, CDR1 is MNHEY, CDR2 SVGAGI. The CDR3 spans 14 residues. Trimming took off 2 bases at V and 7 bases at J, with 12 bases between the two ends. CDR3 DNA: TGTGCCAGCAGTTACGCAGGGGAAAGCCAGCCCCAGCATTTT. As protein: CASSYAGESQPQHF.

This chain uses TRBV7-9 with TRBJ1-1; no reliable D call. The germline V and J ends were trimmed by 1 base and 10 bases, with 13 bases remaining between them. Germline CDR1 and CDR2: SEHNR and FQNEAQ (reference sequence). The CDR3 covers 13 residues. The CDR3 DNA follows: TGTGCCAGCAGCTTAGAGCGGTCGAGCGGAGCTTTCTTT. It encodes CASSLERSSGAFF. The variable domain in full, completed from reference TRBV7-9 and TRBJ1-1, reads DTGVSQNPRHKITKRGQNVTFRCDPISEHNRLYWYRQTLGQGPEFLTYFQNEAQLEKSRLLSDRFSAERPKGSFSTLEIQRTEQGDSAMYLCASSLERSSGAFFGQGTRLTVV.

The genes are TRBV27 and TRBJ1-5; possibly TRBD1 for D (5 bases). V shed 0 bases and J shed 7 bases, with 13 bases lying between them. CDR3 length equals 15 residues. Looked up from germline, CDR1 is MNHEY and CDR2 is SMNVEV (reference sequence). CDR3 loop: CASSLSGGAGQPQHF. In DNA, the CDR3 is TGTGCCAGCAGTTTATCGGGAGGGGCCGGACAGCCCCAGCATTTT.

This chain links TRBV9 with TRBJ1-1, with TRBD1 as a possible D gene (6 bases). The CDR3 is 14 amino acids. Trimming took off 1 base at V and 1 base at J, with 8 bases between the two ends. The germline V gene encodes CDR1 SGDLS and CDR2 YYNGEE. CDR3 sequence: CASSVQTGNTEAFF. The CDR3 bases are TGTGCCAGCAGCGTACAGACAGGGAACACTGAAGCTTTCTTT.